This T cell receptor beta chain was profiled in a study of T cell clusters in autoimmune cytopenias. This clonotype is classed as medium-sized by frequency. Antigen unknown. The CDR3 loop spans 13 amino acids. Germline V gives CDR1 SGHNT, CDR2 YYREEE (reference sequence). TRB was amplified by touch-down multiplex PCR, primer pools A and B combined. TCRdb reprocessed the multiplex PCR reads and stores each CDR3 protein as one record, lacking DNA. Its listing shows about 4,900 distinct CDR3 sequences. Study-level results: TRB repertoire shifts in secondary cytopenia and chronic lymphocytic leukemia mostly reflected lymphoma, not autoimmunity.

TRB was amplified from roughly 250 ng of peripheral blood genomic DNA per sample. These data are also associated with another study on T cell repertoires in aging, cancer and after chemotherapy. That paper notes: Repeat sampling of healthy donors over several months to years showed clear clonal overlap. In healthy donors, age-related TCR diversity loss mainly reflected lost richness.

This chain joins TRBV5-4 and TRBJ2-2. Sequenced sample: peripheral blood. The TCR sequence derives from a human donor in good health. The CDR3 is CASSLTGTGELFF. Full variable domain (rest looked up from reference TRBV5-4 and TRBJ2-2): ETGVTQSPTHLIKTRGQQVTLRCSSQSGHNTVSWYQQALGQGPQFIFQYYREEENGRGNFPPRFSGLQFPNYSSELNVNALELDDSALYLCASSLTGTGELFFGEGSRLTVL.